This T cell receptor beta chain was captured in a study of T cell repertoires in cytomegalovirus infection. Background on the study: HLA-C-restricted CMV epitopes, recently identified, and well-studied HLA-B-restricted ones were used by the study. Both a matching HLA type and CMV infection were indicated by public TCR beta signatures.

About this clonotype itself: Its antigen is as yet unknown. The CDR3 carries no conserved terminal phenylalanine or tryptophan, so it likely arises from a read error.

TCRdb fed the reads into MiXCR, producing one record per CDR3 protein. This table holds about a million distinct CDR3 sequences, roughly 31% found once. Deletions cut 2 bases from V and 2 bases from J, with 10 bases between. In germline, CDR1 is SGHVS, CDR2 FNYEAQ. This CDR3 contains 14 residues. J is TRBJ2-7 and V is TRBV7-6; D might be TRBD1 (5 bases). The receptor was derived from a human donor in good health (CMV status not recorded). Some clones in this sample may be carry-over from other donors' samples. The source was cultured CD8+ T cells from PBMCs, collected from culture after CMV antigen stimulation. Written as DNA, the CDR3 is TGTGCCAGCAGCTTAACAGGAGATACCTACGAGCAGTACGAC. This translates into CASSLTGDTYEQYD.